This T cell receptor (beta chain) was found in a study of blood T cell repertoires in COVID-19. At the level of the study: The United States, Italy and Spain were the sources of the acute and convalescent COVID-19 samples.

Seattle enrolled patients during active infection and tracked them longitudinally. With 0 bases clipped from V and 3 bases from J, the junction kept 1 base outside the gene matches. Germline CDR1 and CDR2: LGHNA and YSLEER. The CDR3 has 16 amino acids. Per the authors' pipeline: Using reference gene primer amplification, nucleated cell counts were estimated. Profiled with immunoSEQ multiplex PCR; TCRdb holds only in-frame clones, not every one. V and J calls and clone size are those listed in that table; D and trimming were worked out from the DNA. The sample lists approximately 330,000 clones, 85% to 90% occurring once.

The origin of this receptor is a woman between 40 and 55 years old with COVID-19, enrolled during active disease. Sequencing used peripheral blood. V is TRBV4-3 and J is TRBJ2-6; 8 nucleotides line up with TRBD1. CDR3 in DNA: TGCGCCAGCAGCCAAGATGGGACAGGTGGGGCCAACGTCCTGACTTTC. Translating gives CASSQDGTGGANVLTF.